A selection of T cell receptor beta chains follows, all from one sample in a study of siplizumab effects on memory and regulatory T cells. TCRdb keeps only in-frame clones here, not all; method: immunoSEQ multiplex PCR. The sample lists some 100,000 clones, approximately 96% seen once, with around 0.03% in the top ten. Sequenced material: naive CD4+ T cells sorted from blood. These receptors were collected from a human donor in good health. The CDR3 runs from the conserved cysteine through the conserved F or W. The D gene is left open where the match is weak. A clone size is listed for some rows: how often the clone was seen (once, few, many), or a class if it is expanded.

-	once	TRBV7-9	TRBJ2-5	TGTGCCAGCAGCTTACGAACGGGGGAAAGGATAGTAGGGGCCCAGTACTTC	CASSLRTGERIVGAQYF
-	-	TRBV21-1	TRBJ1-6	TGTGCCAGCAGCAAATTCGGGGCCATCTGGATTAGCTGGAATTCACCCCTCCACTTT	CASSKFGAIWISWNSPLHF
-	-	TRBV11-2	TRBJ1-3	TGTGCCAGCAGCGCGACACAGGGCCGTGGAAACACCATATATTTT	CASSATQGRGNTIYF
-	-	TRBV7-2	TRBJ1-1	TGTGCCAGCAGCTCCGCCCGGGGGGTGTTAGGCACTGAAGCTTTCTTT	CASSSARGVLGTEAFF
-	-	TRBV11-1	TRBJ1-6	TGTGCCAGCAGCTCGACACAGAATTCACCCCTCCACTTT	CASSSTQNSPLHF
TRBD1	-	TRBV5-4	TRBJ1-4	TGTGCCAGCAGCACGGGACAGCCTAATGAAAAACTGTTTTTT	CASSTGQPNEKLFF
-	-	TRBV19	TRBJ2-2	TGTGCCAGTAGTGGCCGGGCCGTGGGCACCGGGGAGCTGTTTTTT	CASSGRAVGTGELFF
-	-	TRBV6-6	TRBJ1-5	TGTGCCAGCAGTTACAACAGGGATAGCAATCAGCCCCAGCATTTT	CASSYNRDSNQPQHF
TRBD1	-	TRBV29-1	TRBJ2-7	TGCAGCGTTGAAGGGGGACAGGGGGCCTACGAGCAGTACTTC	CSVEGGQGAYEQYF
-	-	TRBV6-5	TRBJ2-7	TGTGCCAGCAGTTACTACTCCCCCCCGGGGACCTACGAGCAGTACTTC	CASSYYSPPGTYEQYF
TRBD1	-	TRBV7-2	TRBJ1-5	TGTGCCAGCAGCCCAGGGGGGGCGACTAACAATCAGCCCCAGCATTTT	CASSPGGATNNQPQHF